This TCR beta chain was sequenced during a study of OX40 agonist ivuxolimab in advanced cancers. Study-level findings and limits: Low normalized clonal expansion also occurred in some nonresponding patients.

Germline CDR1 SGHAT, CDR2 FQNNGV. The germline V and J ends were trimmed by 3 bases and 2 bases, with 2 bases remaining between them. The CDR3 sequence is 11 residues long. Profiling relied on immunoSEQ multiplex PCR, and the TCRdb table lists in-frame clones only, not all of them. Of more than 85,000 clones in the sample, around 90% were seen once. This clone has a handful of counts. The antigen remains unidentified. The rearrangement links TRBV11-2 to TRBJ2-7, with D unclear. The receptor's source is an adult with an advanced solid tumor such as melanoma, head and neck, liver or kidney cancer. The material sequenced was CD4+ or CD8+ T cells sorted from blood, taken in a trial of the OX40 agonist ivuxolimab. The CDR3 loop reads CASSFAYEQYF. The CDR3 DNA follows: TGTGCCAGCAGCTTTGCCTACGAGCAGTACTTC.